This TCR beta chain was documented in a study of cytomegalovirus exposure and HLA in healthy donors. For the study at large: Unique TCRs from HLA-typed donors, 65 million to 85 million of them, were held in an early data release. Study observations and caveats: A few CMV-associated chains proved CMV antigen-specific in vitro. The study labeled about 160 TCR beta chains cytomegalovirus-associated.

Primers for the PCR totalled 60 Vbeta and 13 Jbeta. In the authors' workflow: An analysis performed later counted roughly 80 million unique TCR beta chains (around 11 million of them shared). Clones were read by immunoSEQ multiplex PCR, and TCRdb kept only the in-frame ones, dropping some. The V and J calls and the clone size are those of that table, but D and trimming were determined from the DNA. The sample records about 170,000 clones, 55% to 65% being singletons. With regard to this clone: Its antigen is not identified.

Per the germline V gene, CDR1 is LNHDA and CDR2 is SQIVND (reference sequence). V gave up 6 bases and J gave up 4 bases, with 18 bases separating them. The CDR3 is made up of 15 amino acids. The rearrangement joins TRBV19 to TRBJ2-5; a weak D match, TRBD2 (5 bases). Sequenced sample: PBMCs. This clonotype was obtained from a man in his forties in good health and CMV-seronegative. The CDR3 DNA follows: TGTGCCAGTAGCCTCCCGGGTAGCGCGATAGAGACCCAGTACTTC. This codes for CASSLPGSAIETQYF.